A single T cell receptor beta chain is shown here with its context. What it binds is unknown. These data belong to a study of Ad26.COV2.S vaccination and SARS-CoV-2 variants. The wider study: As a participant in COV1001, the donor was in the Ad26.COV2.S trial arm. Findings and caveats of the study: From the TCR breadth and depth analyses, total T cell responses may have been underestimated. Vaccinated and placebo-treated recipients had similar non-spike TCR breadth.

Germline values: CDR1 GTSNPN, CDR2 SVGIG (reference sequence). The CDR3 covers 22 residues. J gave up 5 bases and V 0 bases, and 30 bases lay outside the gene matches. Treatment of the sample: around 19 received Ad26.COV2.S at low or high dose, single or two shots; about five received placebo; per-sample allocation not given. It was on day 63 after the first vaccine or placebo injection that samples were taken. The method was immunoSEQ multiplex PCR; TCRdb's version includes in-frame clones alone and lacks a portion of them. The repertoire includes 350,000 to 500,000 clones, around 87% of them detected once, and 3.5% to 4% sits in the top ten.

The V gene is TRBV30, the J gene TRBJ2-5; 7 positions match TRBD1. The clonotype comes from a person aged 18-65 years who received the Ad26.COV2.S COVID-19 vaccine or a placebo. Sequencing was performed on peripheral blood, taken in a trial of Ad26.COV2.S vaccine versus placebo. CDR3 loop: CAWSVSGGQVNSPILLGETQYF. The CDR3 region has the DNA TGTGCCTGGAGTGTGTCGGGTGGACAGGTGAATTCCCCTATCCTCTTGGGGGAGACCCAGTACTTC.